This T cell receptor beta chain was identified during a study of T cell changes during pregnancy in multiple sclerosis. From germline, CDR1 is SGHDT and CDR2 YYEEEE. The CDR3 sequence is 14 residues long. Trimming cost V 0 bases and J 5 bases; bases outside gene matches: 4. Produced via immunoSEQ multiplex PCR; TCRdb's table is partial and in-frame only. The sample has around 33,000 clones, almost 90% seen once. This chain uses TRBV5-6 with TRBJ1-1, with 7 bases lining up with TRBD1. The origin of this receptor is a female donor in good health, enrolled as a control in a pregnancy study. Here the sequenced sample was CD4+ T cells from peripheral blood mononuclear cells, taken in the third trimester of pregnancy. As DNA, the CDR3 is TGTGCCAGCAGCTTGGTTCAGGGGGTGACTGAAGCTTTCTTT. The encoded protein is CASSLVQGVTEAFF.